The 6 T cell receptor beta chains below were found in one sample sequenced in a study of kidney transplant recipient with SARS-CoV-2 infection. MiXCR, applied by TCRdb to the reads, yields one record per CDR3 protein. This table has approximately 240,000 distinct CDR3 sequences, roughly 26% appearing once. Sequencing used a blood sample, obtained at baseline and on roughly day 120 from a kidney transplant recipient. All receptors come from a male patient between 25 and 39 years old who had COVID-19 and was a kidney transplant recipient. Among the T cells, some may be from the graft donor.

This clonotype showed up many times. The chain couples TRBV3-1 to TRBJ1-1; a possible D gene is TRBD1 (5 bases). The germline gives CDR1 LGHDT, CDR2 YNNKEL (reference sequence). This CDR3 has 16 amino acids. V lost 1 base to trimming and J lost 0 bases, with 12 bases between them. The chain's CDR3 is CASSQGGARMNTEAFF. The CDR3 nucleotides read TGTGCCAGCAGCCAAGGAGGGGCGCGGATGAACACTGAAGCTTTCTTT.

The table lists this clonotype with many counts. This chain uses TRBV6-8 with TRBJ2-1; perhaps TRBD2 as D (6 bases). Germline CDR1 and CDR2: MNHGY and SAAAGT. V lost 6 bases to trimming and J lost 10 bases, with 13 bases between them. There are 12 residues in the CDR3. The CDR3 bases are TGTGCCAGCAGCCCTAATAGCGGCGAGCAGTTCTTC. This translates into CASSPNSGEQFF.

This clonotype was observed a few times. The J gene is TRBJ1-1, the V gene TRBV1; TRBD1, as called in the table, went unchecked against the DNA. TRBV1 is classified as a pseudogene. The length of the CDR3 is 15 residues. The CDR3 sequence: CTSSHTDSLWSEAFF. In DNA, the CDR3 is TGCACCAGCAGCCATACGGACAGCCTGTGGAGTGAAGCTTTCTTT.

For this clonotype: A far bigger clonotype differs at one base, so this is likely a read error. The chain carries TRBV6-1 and TRBJ2-5; 11 nucleotides align to TRBD1. CDR1 MNHNS and CDR2 SASEGT come from the germline V gene. The CDR3 is 14 residues long. CDR3 in amino acids: CTSSSGQGAKTQYF. CDR3 bases: TGTACCAGCAGCTCCGGACAGGGGGCAAAGACCCAGTACTTC.

There are many counts of this clonotype. The CDR3 protein is CASSRDSNYEQYF. CDR3 sequence (DNA): TGTGCCAGCAGCCGGGACTCCAACTACGAGCAGTACTTC. The V and J genes are TRBV5-6 and TRBJ2-7; weak D call: TRBD2 (6 bases). Deletions cut 4 bases from V and 3 bases from J, with 11 bases between. The germline V gene encodes CDR1 SGHDT and CDR2 YYEEEE. There are 13 residues in the CDR3.

Ten or more counts support this clonotype. CDR3: CASSDAGRDPYEQYF. The CDR3 coding sequence is TGTGCCAGCAGTGATGCGGGCAGGGACCCCTACGAGCAGTACTTC. The rearrangement uses TRBV25-1 and TRBJ2-7; the D call may be TRBD1 or TRBD2 (5 bases each). V dropped 3 bases and J dropped 2 bases, with 14 bases sitting between them. The CDR3 length is 15 residues. Germline assignment: CDR1 MGHDK and CDR2 SYGVNS.